This TCR beta chain originates from a study of blood T cell repertoires in COVID-19. Overall study context: Both acute and convalescent COVID-19 samples were obtained from the United States, Italy and Spain. T cells, B-cell-depleted T cells, or PBMCs supplied cDNA or gDNA.

Seattle cases were enrolled at active infection and followed longitudinally. Trimming cost V 0 bases and J 4 bases, with 7 bases left between them. CDR3 length: 14 residues. Per the germline V gene, CDR1 is SGHDT and CDR2 is YYEEEE. In the authors' methods: How many nucleated cells were present was estimated from reference gene primer amplification. Method: immunoSEQ multiplex PCR; TCRdb's copy keeps in-frame clones and lacks some. D and trimming were read from the DNA, whereas the V and J calls and clone size are those reported in that table. The sample has 200,000 to 250,000 clones, 82% seen once. Sequencing used peripheral blood. The TCR comes from a woman aged 80 or older with COVID-19, enrolled during active disease. The chain links TRBV5-6 to TRBJ2-2; the D is unclear. The CDR3 DNA is TGTGCCAGCAGCTTGGAACACCGCACCGGGGAGCTGTTTTTT. It yields the protein CASSLEHRTGELFF.